The rows below give T cell receptor beta chains drawn from one sample of a study of neoadjuvant anti-PD-1 for oral cavity cancer. Using immunoSEQ multiplex PCR, the repertoire was profiled, and TCRdb retains in-frame clones only, with some absent. The sample holds tens of thousands of clones, approximately 80% seen once. This material consisted of PBMCs, taken after nivolumab (anti-PD-1) treatment. The receptors come from a person aged 35 to 85 with oral cavity squamous cell carcinoma. Each CDR3 is given with its conserved first and last residue. Each record gives: D gene, J gene, clone size, CDR3 length, V gene, CDR3 DNA, CDR3 protein. D genes are given only for firm matches. Part of the rows lack a size; the others show once, few, many or a class for expanded clones.

D gene: TRBD1; J gene: TRBJ1-1; clone size: -; CDR3 length: 12; V gene: TRBV30; CDR3 DNA: TGTGCCAGTACTGGGACAGGGACTGAAGCTTTCTTT; CDR3 protein: CASTGTGTEAFF
D gene: TRBD1; J gene: TRBJ1-5; clone size: -; CDR3 length: 14; V gene: TRBV6-1; CDR3 DNA: TGTGCCAGCAAGCGGACAGGATACAATCAGCCCCAGCATTTT; CDR3 protein: CASKRTGYNQPQHF
D gene: -; J gene: TRBJ1-1; clone size: -; CDR3 length: 15; V gene: TRBV12-5; CDR3 DNA: TGTGCTAGTGGTTTGGTTTCAGGGTACATCACTGAAGCTTTCTTT; CDR3 protein: CASGLVSGYITEAFF
D gene: -; J gene: TRBJ1-6; clone size: -; CDR3 length: 15; V gene: TRBV27; CDR3 DNA: TGTGCCAGCAGTTCACAGGACGGTTATACTTCACCCCTCCACTTT; CDR3 protein: CASSSQDGYTSPLHF
D gene: -; J gene: TRBJ1-2; clone size: -; CDR3 length: 12; V gene: TRBV29-1; CDR3 DNA: TGCAGCGTTCAGCAGTCAGGCGATGGCTACACCTTC; CDR3 protein: CSVQQSGDGYTF
D gene: TRBD2; J gene: TRBJ2-1; clone size: -; CDR3 length: 13; V gene: TRBV7-9; CDR3 DNA: TGTGCCAGCAGCTTCGAGGCGGGGGAAAAGCAGTTCTTC; CDR3 protein: CASSFEAGEKQFF
D gene: TRBD1; J gene: TRBJ1-6; clone size: -; CDR3 length: 16; V gene: TRBV7-2; CDR3 DNA: TGTGCCAGCAGCTTAGCCTCCGGGACAGGGGATTCACCCCTCCACTTT; CDR3 protein: CASSLASGTGDSPLHF
D gene: -; J gene: TRBJ1-1; clone size: -; CDR3 length: 13; V gene: TRBV5-4; CDR3 DNA: TGTGCCAGCAGCCCGCGACCCAACACTGAAGCTTTCTTT; CDR3 protein: CASSPRPNTEAFF
D gene: -; J gene: TRBJ1-5; clone size: once; CDR3 length: 15; V gene: TRBV6-1; CDR3 DNA: TGTGCCAGCAGGGGGAACAGGGCGAGGGATCAGCCCCAGCATTTT; CDR3 protein: CASRGNRARDQPQHF
D gene: TRBD1; J gene: TRBJ1-2; clone size: -; CDR3 length: 15; V gene: TRBV19; CDR3 DNA: TGTGCCAGTAGTATGACAGGGCCTCGCAGTTATGGCTACACCTTC; CDR3 protein: CASSMTGPRSYGYTF
D gene: -; J gene: TRBJ1-3; clone size: -; CDR3 length: 15; V gene: TRBV7-3; CDR3 DNA: TGTGCCAGCAGCTTATCTCCGGGGATAGGAAACACCATATATTTT; CDR3 protein: CASSLSPGIGNTIYF
D gene: -; J gene: TRBJ2-2; clone size: -; CDR3 length: 15; V gene: TRBV5-6; CDR3 DNA: TGTGCCAGCAGCTGGGCCCTGGGAGACACCGGGGAGCTGTTTTTT; CDR3 protein: CASSWALGDTGELFF
D gene: -; J gene: TRBJ1-2; clone size: -; CDR3 length: 15; V gene: TRBV10-3; CDR3 DNA: TGTGCCACCCGAAGGGAGGGTGGAGGGAACTATGGCTACACCTTC; CDR3 protein: CATRREGGGNYGYTF
D gene: -; J gene: TRBJ1-4; clone size: -; CDR3 length: 15; V gene: TRBV6-5; CDR3 DNA: TGTGCCAGCAGTACGACCGACAGACGTAATGAAAAACTGTTTTTT; CDR3 protein: CASSTTDRRNEKLFF
D gene: -; J gene: TRBJ1-2; clone size: -; CDR3 length: 13; V gene: TRBV9; CDR3 DNA: TGTGCCAGCAGCTCAGGAATAAACTATGGCTACACCTTC; CDR3 protein: CASSSGINYGYTF
D gene: -; J gene: TRBJ2-1; clone size: once; CDR3 length: 17; V gene: TRBV7-3; CDR3 DNA: TGTGCCAGCAGCTTAAACCCTCCCCTGCGGCTAGAGCACGAGCAGTTCTTC; CDR3 protein: CASSLNPPLRLEHEQFF
D gene: -; J gene: TRBJ1-1; clone size: -; CDR3 length: 15; V gene: TRBV7-3; CDR3 DNA: TGTGCCAGCAGCCCCCTGGGACAAGGGAACACTGAAGCTTTCTTT; CDR3 protein: CASSPLGQGNTEAFF
D gene: TRBD2; J gene: TRBJ2-3; clone size: -; CDR3 length: 16; V gene: TRBV30; CDR3 DNA: TGTGCCTGGAGTAAAGGCGCTAGCGGGGGCACAGATACGCAGTATTTT; CDR3 protein: CAWSKGASGGTDTQYF
D gene: TRBD1; J gene: TRBJ1-5; clone size: -; CDR3 length: 15; V gene: TRBV10-3; CDR3 DNA: TGTGCCATCAGTTCCGGGACAGGGGGCGGTCAGCCCCAGCATTTT; CDR3 protein: CAISSGTGGGQPQHF
D gene: -; J gene: TRBJ2-7; clone size: -; CDR3 length: 13; V gene: TRBV2; CDR3 DNA: TGTGCCAGCAGGACCGAACAGGGAGGCGAGCAGTACTTC; CDR3 protein: CASRTEQGGEQYF
D gene: -; J gene: TRBJ1-3; clone size: -; CDR3 length: 16; V gene: TRBV2; CDR3 DNA: TGTGCCAGCAGGGCTTTGGACAGCCAGTCAAAAAACACCATATATTTT; CDR3 protein: CASRALDSQSKNTIYF
D gene: TRBD2; J gene: TRBJ2-5; clone size: -; CDR3 length: 14; V gene: TRBV7-2; CDR3 DNA: TGTGCCAGCAGCTCTAGCGGCCGAGGAGAGACCCAGTACTTC; CDR3 protein: CASSSSGRGETQYF
D gene: -; J gene: TRBJ2-7; clone size: -; CDR3 length: 13; V gene: TRBV5-5; CDR3 DNA: TGTGCCAGCAGCTTGGTGGGGGACTACGAGCAGTACTTC; CDR3 protein: CASSLVGDYEQYF
D gene: TRBD1; J gene: TRBJ2-1; clone size: -; CDR3 length: 12; V gene: TRBV7-9; CDR3 DNA: TGTGCCATCAGAGGGGGCCTCAATGAGCAGTTCTTC; CDR3 protein: CAIRGGLNEQFF
D gene: -; J gene: TRBJ1-1; clone size: -; CDR3 length: 14; V gene: TRBV7-2; CDR3 DNA: TGTGCCAGCAGCTTAGCGGGACCGAACACTGAAGCTTTCTTT; CDR3 protein: CASSLAGPNTEAFF
D gene: -; J gene: TRBJ1-6; clone size: -; CDR3 length: 11; V gene: TRBV6-1; CDR3 DNA: TGTGCCAGCAGTGACGGTTCACCCCTCCACTTT; CDR3 protein: CASSDGSPLHF
D gene: TRBD1; J gene: TRBJ1-3; clone size: -; CDR3 length: 20; V gene: TRBV7-8; CDR3 DNA: TGTGCCAGCAGAAGTACACCCATCCGGGACAGGGAGAGCTCTGGAAACACCATATATTTT; CDR3 protein: CASRSTPIRDRESSGNTIYF
D gene: TRBD1; J gene: TRBJ1-5; clone size: -; CDR3 length: 12; V gene: TRBV30; CDR3 DNA: TGTGCCTGGGGGACAGGGCACGGGCCCCAGCATTTT; CDR3 protein: CAWGTGHGPQHF
D gene: -; J gene: TRBJ1-4; clone size: -; CDR3 length: 14; V gene: TRBV9; CDR3 DNA: TGTGCCAGCAGCTCGTCCACAAATAATGAAAAACTGTTTTTT; CDR3 protein: CASSSSTNNEKLFF
D gene: -; J gene: TRBJ2-1; clone size: -; CDR3 length: 14; V gene: TRBV9; CDR3 DNA: TGTGCCAGCAGGGACCGGGCCGGTGGGAATGAGCAGTTCTTC; CDR3 protein: CASRDRAGGNEQFF
D gene: -; J gene: TRBJ2-7; clone size: -; CDR3 length: 15; V gene: TRBV5-6; CDR3 DNA: TGTGCCAGCAGCCTGGCACCCCTGGGGTCCTACGAGCAGTACTTC; CDR3 protein: CASSLAPLGSYEQYF
D gene: TRBD1; J gene: TRBJ2-1; clone size: few; CDR3 length: 14; V gene: TRBV29-1; CDR3 DNA: TGCAGCGTTGAAAAATGGCAGGGGGCGTATGAGCAGTTCTTC; CDR3 protein: CSVEKWQGAYEQFF
D gene: -; J gene: TRBJ2-2; clone size: -; CDR3 length: 15; V gene: TRBV5-4; CDR3 DNA: TGTGCCAGCAGCCCAGGGGTTCCGAACACCGGGGAGCTGTTTTTT; CDR3 protein: CASSPGVPNTGELFF
D gene: -; J gene: TRBJ2-3; clone size: once; CDR3 length: 16; V gene: TRBV10-1; CDR3 DNA: TGCGCCAGCAGTGACCAGGGGCGGGCCAGCGGGGTCGCGCAGTATTTT; CDR3 protein: CASSDQGRASGVAQYF
D gene: -; J gene: TRBJ2-1; clone size: once; CDR3 length: 13; V gene: TRBV10-3; CDR3 DNA: TGTGCCATCAGTGAGAGGCGGGACAATGAGCAGTTCTTC; CDR3 protein: CAISERRDNEQFF
D gene: -; J gene: TRBJ1-1; clone size: once; CDR3 length: 15; V gene: TRBV7-2; CDR3 DNA: TGTGCCAGCAGCTCGAGAGATAGGGCGAGCACTGAAGCTTTCTTT; CDR3 protein: CASSSRDRASTEAFF
D gene: TRBD2; J gene: TRBJ2-7; clone size: -; CDR3 length: 13; V gene: TRBV6-1; CDR3 DNA: TGTGCCAGCTTAGCGGGGGGCTCCTACGAGCAGTACTTC; CDR3 protein: CASLAGGSYEQYF
D gene: -; J gene: TRBJ2-2; clone size: -; CDR3 length: 12; V gene: TRBV5-1; CDR3 DNA: TGCGCCAGCAGCCCAGGGTTCAGGGAGCTGTTTTTT; CDR3 protein: CASSPGFRELFF
D gene: TRBD2; J gene: TRBJ2-7; clone size: -; CDR3 length: 18; V gene: TRBV30; CDR3 DNA: TGTGCCTGGAGGGCAACCGGGACTAGCGGGAGGGCCATCTACGAGCAGTACTTC; CDR3 protein: CAWRATGTSGRAIYEQYF
D gene: -; J gene: TRBJ2-1; clone size: -; CDR3 length: 15; V gene: TRBV6-1; CDR3 DNA: TGTGCCAGCAGCTTGGGGGGAAACTCCTACAATGAGCAGTTCTTC; CDR3 protein: CASSLGGNSYNEQFF
D gene: -; J gene: TRBJ1-4; clone size: -; CDR3 length: 16; V gene: TRBV28; CDR3 DNA: TGTGCCAGCAGTTTAGACGGAACAGGGATTAATGAAAAACTGTTTTTT; CDR3 protein: CASSLDGTGINEKLFF
D gene: -; J gene: TRBJ1-1; clone size: -; CDR3 length: 15; V gene: TRBV4-2; CDR3 DNA: TGTGCCAGCAGCCAAGGGGGCGGTGTGAACACTGAAGCTTTCTTT; CDR3 protein: CASSQGGGVNTEAFF
D gene: TRBD1; J gene: TRBJ1-5; clone size: -; CDR3 length: 15; V gene: TRBV7-2; CDR3 DNA: TGTGCCAGCAGCCCTGGGGGGACAGGGGGCCAGCCCCAGCATTTT; CDR3 protein: CASSPGGTGGQPQHF
D gene: -; J gene: TRBJ1-2; clone size: -; CDR3 length: 18; V gene: TRBV6-1; CDR3 DNA: TGTGCCAGCAGTGAATTTTCCGAGACACCTTTCACAGACTATGGCTACACCTTC; CDR3 protein: CASSEFSETPFTDYGYTF